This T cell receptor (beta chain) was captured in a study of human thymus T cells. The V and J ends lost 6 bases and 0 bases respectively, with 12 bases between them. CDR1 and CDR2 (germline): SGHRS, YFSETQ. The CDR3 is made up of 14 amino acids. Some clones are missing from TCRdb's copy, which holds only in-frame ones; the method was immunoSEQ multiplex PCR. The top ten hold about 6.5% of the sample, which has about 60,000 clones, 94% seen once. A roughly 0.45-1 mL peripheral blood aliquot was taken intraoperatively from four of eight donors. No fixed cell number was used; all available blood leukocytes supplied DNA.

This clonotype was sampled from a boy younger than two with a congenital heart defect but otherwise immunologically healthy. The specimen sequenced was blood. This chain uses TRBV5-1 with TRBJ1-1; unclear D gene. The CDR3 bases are TGCGCCAGCACTGAACTCTATTTGAACACTGAAGCTTTCTTT. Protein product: CASTELYLNTEAFF.